The 20 T cell receptor beta chains listed next were all sequenced from one sample in a study of CD8+ T cells in alopecia areata. Isolated RNA was reverse transcribed into cDNA used as the sequencing template. TCRdb's table, derived via immunoSEQ multiplex PCR, lists solely in-frame clones and lacks some. The table shows about 200,000 clones, with 50% to 65% occurring only once. The sequences come from CD4+ T cells sorted from blood, collected at week 0. The receptors stem from a human donor with alopecia areata.

The chain employs TRBV30 and TRBJ2-1; D gene uncertain. Trimming left V 7 bases short and J 1 base short, with 11 bases between. Germline V gene lookup returns CDR1 GTSNPN and CDR2 SVGIG (reference sequence). The CDR3 runs 13 residues. This CDR3 reads CASTVESYNEQFF. CDR3 DNA: TGTGCCTCAACTGTGGAGTCCTACAATGAGCAGTTCTTC.

The CDR3 coding sequence is TGCGCCAGCAGCTTGGGGCTAGCGGCTACCCAAGAGACCCAGTACTTC. Its protein is CASSLGLAATQETQYF. This sequence joins TRBV5-1 and TRBJ2-5, with 7 bases lining up with TRBD2. There are 16 residues in the CDR3. From germline, CDR1 is SGHRS and CDR2 YFSETQ. The trim removed 0 bases at V and 1 base at J, leaving 6 bases unmatched.

The chain uses TRBV14 and TRBJ2-7; D perhaps matches TRBD1 (6 bases). The V and J ends lost 5 bases and 7 bases respectively, with 24 bases between them. The CDR3 contains 16 residues. Germline CDR1 reads SGHDN; CDR2 reads FVKESK. The CDR3 loop is CASSFNAGAVMVEQYF. CDR3 DNA sequence: TGTGCCAGCAGCTTTAACGCAGGGGCAGTAATGGTTGAGCAGTACTTC.

For the CDR3, the DNA is TGTGCCTGGAGTCCCCGGGGGGCCGGGCAGTACTTC. This gives the protein CAWSPRGAGQYF. The chain links TRBV30 to TRBJ2-7; TRBD2 might be the D (7 bases). V lost 2 bases to trimming and J lost 9 bases, with 14 bases between them. Germline lookup yields CDR1 GTSNPN and CDR2 SVGIG (reference sequence). The length of the CDR3 is 12 residues.

This chain joins TRBV6-1 and TRBJ2-1, with 8 bases matching TRBD2. V was clipped by 3 bases and J by 7 bases; unmatched bases: 5. This CDR3 comprises 14 residues. Looked up from germline, CDR1 is MNHNS and CDR2 is SASEGT. The CDR3 nucleotides read TGTGCCAGCAGTGAGGGCGGGGGGACGAATGAGCAGTTCTTC. Residues: CASSEGGGTNEQFF.

This chain connects TRBV27 to TRBJ1-1; tentatively, D is TRBD1 (6 bases). V lost 7 bases and J lost 0, with 9 bases in between. Germline lookup yields CDR1 MNHEY and CDR2 SMNVEV (reference sequence). There are 13 residues in the CDR3. DNA of the CDR3: TGTGCCAGCAAGGGGGTCCTGAACACTGAAGCTTTCTTT. It yields the protein CASKGVLNTEAFF.

This chain links TRBV7-2 with TRBJ2-5; D unresolved. Trimming removed 5 bases at V and 5 bases at J, with 9 bases between. Per germline, CDR1 SGHTA and CDR2 FQGNSA. The CDR3 loop spans 12 amino acids. The CDR3 loop is CASSPLTETQYF. In nucleotides, the CDR3 is TGTGCCAGCAGCCCCCTAACGGAGACCCAGTACTTC.

This chain links TRBV7-2 with TRBJ2-2, with TRBD2 matching 9 bases. The length of the CDR3 is 15 residues. Trimming cost V 4 bases and J 6 bases; bases outside gene matches: 6. Germline-derived CDR1 and CDR2 are SGHTA and FQGNSA. CDR3 sequence reads: CASSSQAGGPGELFF. CDR3 nucleotides: TGTGCCAGCAGCTCCCAAGCGGGGGGCCCCGGGGAGCTGTTTTTT.

The chain carries TRBV6-1 and TRBJ1-1; unclear D gene. The V end lost 6 bases, the J end lost 1 base, and 12 bases lay between the germline ends. The CDR3 consists of 14 residues. Germline-derived CDR1 and CDR2 are MNHNS and SASEGT. In nucleotides, the CDR3 is TGTGCCAGCAGCGCAACGGCAACGAACACTGAAGCTTTCTTT. It yields the protein CASSATATNTEAFF.

The chain links TRBV30 to TRBJ2-7, with 7 positions matching TRBD1. V lost 8 bases and J lost 0; bases outside the gene matches: 4. This CDR3 contains 12 residues. The V gene's germline CDR1 is GTSNPN and CDR2 SVGIG (reference sequence). The CDR3 DNA reads as TGTGCCCGGTCAGGGGGCTCCTACGAGCAGTACTTC. It yields the protein CARSGGSYEQYF. Drawing the rest from reference TRBV30 and TRBJ2-7, the complete variable domain is SQTIHQWPATLVQPVGSPLSLECTVEGTSNPNLYWYRQAAGRGLQLLFYSVGIGQISSEVPQNLSASRPQDRQFILSSKKLLLSDSGFYLCARSGGSYEQYFGPGTRLTVT.

This clone showed up just a few times. V usage is TRBV5-1 and J usage is TRBJ2-1; the D is unclear. The CDR3 extends over 17 amino acids. From germline, CDR1 is SGHRS and CDR2 YFSETQ. V was cut by 2 bases and J by 0 bases, with 15 bases left in between. DNA for the CDR3: TGCGCCAGCAGCTTATGGTCCTGGATCAACTCCTACAATGAGCAGTTCTTC. Protein product: CASSLWSWINSYNEQFF.

A note on this clone: Other DNA sequences from this sample encode an identical CDR3 as well. This rearrangement joins TRBV6-5 to TRBJ1-1; D gene uncertain. Germline CDR1 is MNHEY and CDR2 is SVGAGI. The V gene lost 6 bases and the J gene lost 5 bases, with 7 bases spanning the gap. The CDR3 length is 11 residues. This CDR3 is CASSLGTEAFF. The CDR3 nucleotides read TGTGCCAGCAGCTTGGGGACTGAAGCTTTCTTT.

This clone was counted between two and nine times. The chain recombines TRBV6-5 with TRBJ2-7; 7 bases are shared with TRBD2. This CDR3 contains 13 residues. J lost 4 bases, V lost 6 bases, and 6 bases had no gene match. Per germline, CDR1 MNHEY and CDR2 SVGAGI. CDR3 nucleotide sequence: TGTGCCAGCAGCCGGCGGGAGTTATACGAGCAGTACTTC. Translating it yields CASSRRELYEQYF.

This chain joins TRBV19 and TRBJ2-7, with D perhaps matching TRBD2 (5 bases). This CDR3 has 12 residues. The ends were cut back, 6 bases at V and 6 bases at J, with 12 bases in the middle. Germline-derived CDR1 and CDR2 are LNHDA and SQIVND (reference sequence). CDR3 loop: CASSPPAGEQYF. In DNA form, the CDR3 reads TGTGCCAGTAGCCCCCCGGCGGGCGAGCAGTACTTC.

The chain joins TRBV7-2 to TRBJ1-5; D is unresolved. This CDR3 has 15 amino acids. V dropped 6 bases and J dropped 1 base, with 13 bases sitting between them. The V gene's germline CDR1 is SGHTA and CDR2 FQGNSA. The CDR3 is CASSNTALSNQPQHF. CDR3 in DNA: TGTGCCAGCAGTAATACAGCATTGAGCAATCAGCCCCAGCATTTT.

Only a few counts were recorded for this clone. This rearrangement joins TRBV6-5 to TRBJ1-2; the D is unclear. The CDR3 loop spans 12 amino acids. V was shortened by 6 bases and J by 8 bases, with 13 bases between the two germline ends. Germline loops: CDR1 MNHEY, CDR2 SVGAGI. Here the CDR3 reads CASREVGEGYTF. The CDR3 DNA reads TGTGCCAGCAGGGAGGTCGGGGAAGGCTACACCTTC.

V is TRBV29-1 and J is TRBJ1-2, with 12 bases lining up with TRBD1. The CDR3 has 14 residues. Germline V gives CDR1 SQVTM, CDR2 ANQGSEA. The V gene end was trimmed by 6 bases and the J gene end by 2 bases; junction bases not matched to a gene: 4. As DNA, the CDR3 is TGCAGCGTAATGGGACAGGGGGCGAACTATGGCTACACCTTC. Amino acids: CSVMGQGANYGYTF.

The table lists this clone with a few counts. The genes are TRBV9 and TRBJ1-3; 9 bases line up with TRBD1. J lost 0 bases, V lost 2 bases, and 9 bases had no gene match. CDR3 length equals 18 residues. CDR1 and CDR2 from the germline V gene are SGDLS and YYNGEE. The CDR3 DNA reads as TGTGCCAGCAGCGTTGGGACAGGGACCCGAAGCTCTGGAAACACCATATATTTT. Protein: CASSVGTGTRSSGNTIYF.

A remark on this clone: A much larger clone differs by one base, so this may be a read error. This chain uses TRBV27 with TRBJ2-7, with TRBD1 as a possible D gene (6 bases). Trimming stripped 6 bases from V and 3 bases from J, with 9 bases between. Germline CDR1 is MNHEY and CDR2 is SMNVEV (reference sequence). This CDR3 contains 12 residues. The CDR3 spells CASSQQGYEQYF. In DNA, the CDR3 is TGTGCCAGCAGCCAACAGGGCTACGAGCAGTACTTC.

V and J are TRBV28 and TRBJ2-3, with D tentatively TRBD2 (6 bases). Per germline, CDR1 MDHEN and CDR2 SYDVKM. This CDR3 has 17 amino acids. Trimming pared 6 bases from V and 0 bases from J, leaving 19 bases between. The chain's CDR3 is CASSPGRWGVSTDTQYF. CDR3 nucleotides: TGTGCCAGCAGCCCGGGGCGTTGGGGGGTGAGCACAGATACGCAGTATTTT.